A single sample gave rise to the 12 T cell receptor beta chains below, sequenced in a study of regulatory T cells in long-lasting Graves disease. As for time point: newly diagnosed GD, antithyroid drugs for less than 3 months. RNA extracted from PBMCs served as the sequencing template. The TCR beta library used iRepertoire HTBI primers with Arm-PCR amplification of CDR3. In TCRdb, the multiplex PCR reads were re-called with MiXCR into one record per CDR3 protein. Found here are about 460,000 distinct CDR3 sequences, 13% to 15% of them singletons; the top ten hold 17%. This same sample was also taken into another study, of T cells in Graves' hyperthyroidism and ophthalmopathy.

Sequenced material: peripheral blood mononuclear cells (PBMCs), taken at new diagnosis, from a patient treated with antithyroid drugs. All receptors come from a woman aged 45-65 years with Graves disease.

This clonotype was detected many times. The chain has TRBV5-1 and TRBJ2-4; D unclear. There are 16 residues in the CDR3. CDR1 is SGHRS and CDR2 is YFSETQ in the germline V gene. Trimming pared 0 bases from V and 0 bases from J, leaving 10 bases between. The CDR3 is CASSLDQILAKNIQYF. In DNA, the CDR3 is TGCGCCAGCAGCTTGGACCAGATCCTAGCCAAAAACATTCAGTACTTC.

Many counts were recorded for this clonotype. The chain couples TRBV5-1 to TRBJ2-3; possible D gene TRBD2, 6 bases. Trimming took 3 bases from V and 0 from J, leaving 17 bases between them. Germline V gene data show CDR1 as SGHRS and CDR2 as YFSETQ. This CDR3 contains 17 residues. The CDR3 region is CASSSVRSGTSTDTQYF. CDR3 sequence (DNA): TGCGCCAGCAGCTCGGTCCGTAGCGGAACTAGCACAGATACGCAGTATTTT. The complete variable domain, with remaining parts taken from reference TRBV5-1 and TRBJ2-3, reads KAGVTQTPRYLIKTRGQQVTLSCSPISGHRSVSWYQQTPGQGLQFLFEYFSETQRNKGNFPGRFSGRQFSNSRSEMNVSTLELGDSALYLCASSSVRSGTSTDTQYFGPGTRLTVL.

The rearrangement uses TRBV10-3 and TRBJ2-3; 10 nucleotides line up with TRBD1. Unmatched junction bases numbered 7, after V lost 3 bases and J lost 4 bases. Germline V gene sequence: CDR1 ENHRY, CDR2 SYGVKD. This CDR3 is built from 16 residues. The CDR3 region is CAISEQGQGWPDTQYF. As DNA, the CDR3 is TGTGCCATCAGTGAACAGGGACAGGGGTGGCCAGATACGCAGTATTTT.

In its sample, this clonotype was seen many times. The gene calls are TRBV24-1 and TRBJ1-2, with D possibly being TRBD1 (5 bases). Per germline, CDR1 KGHDR and CDR2 SFDVKD. Trimming stripped 6 bases from V and 4 bases from J, with 17 bases between. The CDR3 is made up of 15 amino acids. As DNA, the CDR3 is TGTGCCACCAGTACTTCTAGGACGGGGGGCTATGGCTACACCTTC. Amino acid sequence: CATSTSRTGGYGYTF.

This clonotype showed up many times. This chain uses TRBV11-2 with TRBJ2-1; D not resolved. CDR1 SGHAT and CDR2 FQNNGV come from the germline V gene. CDR3 length: 15 residues. The V and J ends lost 0 bases and 5 bases respectively, with 11 bases between them. The CDR3 reads CASSLDRYSNNEQFF. CDR3 DNA sequence: TGTGCCAGCAGCTTAGATCGGTATTCTAACAATGAGCAGTTCTTC. The whole variable domain, remainder taken from reference TRBV11-2 and TRBJ2-1, is EAGVAQSPRYKIIEKRQSVAFWCNPISGHATLYWYQQILGQGPKLLIQFQNNGVVDDSQLPKDRFSAERLKGVDSTLKIQPAKLEDSAVYLCASSLDRYSNNEQFFGPGTRLTVL.

This sequence joins TRBV19 and TRBJ2-5, with TRBD2 as a possible D gene (5 bases). The germline V and J ends were trimmed by 6 bases and 5 bases, with 13 bases remaining between them. The germline V gene has CDR1 LNHDA and CDR2 SQIVND (reference sequence). This CDR3 comprises 13 residues. The chain's CDR3 is CASRGLFEETQYF. The DNA of the CDR3 is TGTGCCAGTAGAGGACTGTTCGAGGAGACCCAGTACTTC. Based on the CDR3 plus reference TRBV19 and TRBJ2-5, the full variable domain is DGGITQSPKYLFRKEGQNVTLSCEQNLNHDAMYWYRQDPGQGLRLIYYSQIVNDFQKGDIAEGYSVSREKKESFPLTVTSAQKNPTAFYLCASRGLFEETQYFGPGTRLLVL.

This clonotype was detected only a few times. The chain uses TRBV7-9 and TRBJ1-1; perhaps TRBD1 as D (5 bases). Trimming cost V 1 base and J 2 bases, with 17 bases left between them. The V gene's germline CDR1 is SEHNR and CDR2 FQNEAQ (reference sequence). The CDR3 has 17 amino acids. The CDR3 nucleotides read TGTGCCAGCAGCTTAGTTTACCCCAGGGTCGGAAACACTGAAGCTTTCTTT. It is translated as CASSLVYPRVGNTEAFF.

CDR3 loop: CASRLAGSSDTQYF. The CDR3 DNA reads TGTGCCAGCAGACTAGCGGGATCATCAGATACGCAGTATTTT. The chain uses TRBV27 and TRBJ2-3; 10 bases line up with TRBD2. J was trimmed by 4 bases and V by 6 bases; bases with no gene match: 4. CDR1 MNHEY and CDR2 SMNVEV come from the germline V gene (reference sequence). This CDR3 comprises 14 residues.

Concerning this clonotype itself: This likely traces to a read error, being one base from a far larger clone. The genes are TRBV28 and TRBJ2-7; TRBD2 aligns across 10 bases. The CDR3 runs to 17 residues. Germline V gene data show CDR1 as MDHEN and CDR2 as SYDVKM. J gave up 7 bases and V 3 bases, and 15 bases lay outside the gene matches. The CDR3 bases are TGTGCCAGCAGTTTCGTCGTGGCTAGCGGGAGTAGGAATGAGCAGTACTTC. This sequence encodes CASSFVVASGSRNEQYF.

The CDR3 loop is CASLSGTGGPAEAFF. CDR3 nucleotide sequence: TGCGCCAGCCTATCCGGGACAGGGGGCCCAGCCGAAGCTTTCTTT. The chain links TRBV5-1 to TRBJ1-1, with TRBD1 identical over 12 bases. The length of the CDR3 is 15 residues. Germline CDR1 SGHRS, CDR2 YFSETQ. V lost 7 bases and J lost 8; bases outside the gene matches: 12.

This clonotype was found many times. The chain joins TRBV2 to TRBJ2-7, with D unresolved. The V end lost 7 bases, the J end lost 4 bases, and 17 bases lay between the germline ends. Germline assignment: CDR1 SNHLY and CDR2 FYNNEI. The CDR3 length is 14 residues. The CDR3 loop reads CASMGWRRKYEQYF. DNA for the CDR3: TGTGCCAGCATGGGGTGGCGGCGGAAATACGAGCAGTACTTC.

This clonotype was counted many times. The CDR3 DNA reads as TGTGCCAGCAGCTTGCCAGGGGGACTGAACACTGAAGCTTTCTTT. Translating it yields CASSLPGGLNTEAFF. The chain recombines TRBV5-6 with TRBJ1-1; 7 bases line up with TRBD1. This CDR3 has 15 amino acids. Germline V gene data show CDR1 as SGHDT and CDR2 as YYEEEE. V shed 1 base and J 0 bases; nucleotides not matched to a gene: 3.